The 3 T cell receptor beta chains listed next were all sequenced from one sample in a study of blood T cell repertoires in COVID-19. Here immunoSEQ multiplex PCR was the method, and the copy in TCRdb shows in-frame clones only, minus some. Of some 200,000 clones in the sample, about 95% were seen once. Sequenced: peripheral blood. These receptors were collected from a man aged 30 to 45 with COVID-19, enrolled during active disease.

The rearrangement uses TRBV2 and TRBJ2-1, with D possibly TRBD1 on 5 matching bases. CDR1 SNHLY and CDR2 FYNNEI come from the germline V gene. The CDR3 is 16 amino acids. V lost 8 bases and J lost 1, with 18 bases in between. The CDR3 reads CASAWARASSYNEQFF. The CDR3 DNA sequence: TGTGCCAGCGCCTGGGCCAGGGCTTCGTCCTACAATGAGCAGTTCTTC.

The chain combines TRBV6-1 with TRBJ1-5; no clear D. Trimming shortened V by 3 bases and J by 6 bases, and 18 bases separated the two germline ends. This CDR3 comprises 16 residues. CDR1 is MNHNS, CDR2 SASEGT, per germline. Here the CDR3 reads CASSEIESSTAQPQHF. The CDR3 DNA follows: TGTGCCAGCAGTGAGATCGAGAGTTCCACCGCTCAGCCCCAGCATTTT.

J is TRBJ2-2 and V is TRBV4-1; tentatively, D is TRBD1 (6 bases). V lost 0 bases and J 6 bases, leaving 17 bases between the germline ends. This CDR3 is built from 17 residues. CDR1 and CDR2 from the germline V gene are MGHRA and YSYEKL. The CDR3 coding sequence is TGCGCCAGCAGCCAAGACCCAGGGGCTGGTTATCCCGGGGAGCTGTTTTTT. It specifies CASSQDPGAGYPGELFF.